These T cell receptor beta chains were read from a single sample in a study of blood T cell repertoires in COVID-19. Produced via immunoSEQ multiplex PCR; TCRdb's table is partial and in-frame only. The sample yields over 50,000 clones, approximately 84% seen once. Material for sequencing was peripheral blood. These TCRs come from a human donor in a cohort sampled during active COVID-19. Each CDR3 is given with its conserved first and last residue. The D gene is left open where the match is weak. Clone size, where shown, is once, few, many, or a class for clones that have expanded.

j_call,clone_size,v_call,d_call,cdr3_nt,cdr3_aa
TRBJ2-3,NA,TRBV6-5,NA,TGTGCCAGCAAGGAGGTACTAGGGCAGTATTTT,CASKEVLGQYF
TRBJ2-3,once,TRBV7-2,NA,TGTGCCAGCAGCTTATTAAGCGATACGCAGTATTTT,CASSLLSDTQYF
TRBJ2-5,NA,TRBV7-9,NA,TGTGCCAGCAGCTTAAGCGGGACCCAGGGGGAGACCCAGTACTTC,CASSLSGTQGETQYF
TRBJ1-3,NA,TRBV19,NA,TGTGCCAGTGATTCCGGGACAACGACTTACCGAAACACCATATATTTT,CASDSGTTTYRNTIYF
TRBJ2-3,NA,TRBV29-1,TRBD1,TGCAGCGTTGGGGGGACAGGGGGCGATACGCAGTATTTT,CSVGGTGGDTQYF
TRBJ1-3,NA,TRBV10-3,NA,TGTGCCATCAGTGACCCCGCTAAGTGGGCAGGTAAAAGCTCTGGAAACACCATATATTTT,CAISDPAKWAGKSSGNTIYF
TRBJ2-7,NA,TRBV5-1,NA,TGCGCCAGCAGCCTTACACAGGCTCCCGGCGAGCAGTACTTC,CASSLTQAPGEQYF
TRBJ2-2,NA,TRBV19,TRBD2,TGTGCCAGTAGTCCCCGGCGGCGGGGGGACACCGGGGAGCTGTTTTTT,CASSPRRRGDTGELFF
TRBJ1-1,few,TRBV12-3/TRBV12-4,NA,TGTGCCAGCAGTTACCTCGGGGGTAGGGCTTTCTTT,CASSYLGGRAFF
TRBJ2-7,NA,TRBV18,TRBD2,TGTGCCAGCTCAGAGGGGCTAGCGGGAGGCCTCTCCTACGAGCAGTACTTC,CASSEGLAGGLSYEQYF
TRBJ2-7,few,TRBV28,TRBD1,TGTGCCAGCACCCGGACAGGGGCCTACGAGCAGTACTTC,CASTRTGAYEQYF
TRBJ2-1,NA,TRBV2,TRBD2,TGTGCCAGCAAGGGGGGACTAGTTTTTGGCTCCTACAATGAGCAGTTCTTC,CASKGGLVFGSYNEQFF
TRBJ2-7,NA,TRBV6-1,TRBD1,TGTGCCAGCAGTGGCGGACAGGGGGCCCAGGGCTCCTACGAGCAGTACTTC,CASSGGQGAQGSYEQYF
TRBJ2-7,NA,TRBV20-1,NA,TGCAGTGCTGGTGCCCCTCCTAGGCAGGGTTTCCACGAGCAGTACTTC,CSAGAPPRQGFHEQYF
TRBJ2-5,NA,TRBV7-8,NA,TGTGCCAGCAGCTTTGGAGTCCAAGAGACCCAGTACTTC,CASSFGVQETQYF
TRBJ2-7,NA,TRBV7-2,NA,TGTGCCAGCAGCTTATACAGGGGGGGCTACGAGCAGTACTTC,CASSLYRGGYEQYF
TRBJ2-1,NA,TRBV20-1,NA,TGCAGTGCTAGAGATCCGGATGAGCAGTTCTTC,CSARDPDEQFF
TRBJ2-7,NA,TRBV6-5,NA,TGTGCCAGCAGTTACTCGGGGGGGCCCCCCTACGAGCAGTACTTC,CASSYSGGPPYEQYF
TRBJ1-4,NA,TRBV4-2,TRBD1,TGTGCCAGCAGCCAAGATCGTGGGACAGTAAAGGAAAAACTGTTTTTT,CASSQDRGTVKEKLFF
TRBJ2-5,NA,TRBV19,TRBD2,TGTGCCAGTAGTACGGGACTAGCGGGGGGCTACCAAGAGACCCAGTACTTC,CASSTGLAGGYQETQYF
TRBJ1-1,NA,TRBV6-2/TRBV6-3,NA,TGTGCCAGCAGTTACTCGGAACGAGGGTGGGCGGAAGCTTTCTTT,CASSYSERGWAEAFF
TRBJ1-2,NA,TRBV13,TRBD1,TGTGCCAGCAGCTCTCCCACCGGAGAGGGACAGGGGCAAGGCTACACCTTC,CASSSPTGEGQGQGYTF
TRBJ1-5,NA,TRBV2,TRBD1,TGTGCCAGCGGGACAGGGGGCACGAGCAATCAGCCCCAGCATTTT,CASGTGGTSNQPQHF
TRBJ2-1,few,TRBV7-8,NA,TGTGCCAGCAGCCCCCCCAGGCCGATCTCCTACAATGAGCAGTTCTTC,CASSPPRPISYNEQFF
TRBJ2-5,NA,TRBV5-1,TRBD2,TGCGCCAGCAGCAAGACTAGCGGGAGCCCCGGAGAGACCCAGTACTTC,CASSKTSGSPGETQYF
TRBJ2-2,NA,TRBV2,TRBD2,TGTGCCAGCAGTGGGACTAGCGGGAGGGGCGGGGAGCTGTTTTTT,CASSGTSGRGGELFF
TRBJ2-7,once,TRBV11-3,TRBD2,TGTGCCAGCAGCTCGACTAGCGGATCCTACGAGCAGTACTTC,CASSSTSGSYEQYF
TRBJ2-7,NA,TRBV6-5,TRBD1,TGTGCCGCGAGTCGGACAGGGAATCACGAGCAGTACTTC,CAASRTGNHEQYF
TRBJ2-2,NA,TRBV28,NA,TGTGCCAGCAGTATGAGGGCGACCGGGGAGCTGTTTTTT,CASSMRATGELFF
TRBJ1-6,few,TRBV28,NA,TGTGCCAGCAGCCCCACTACAGGGCTCAATTCACCCCTCCACTTT,CASSPTTGLNSPLHF
TRBJ2-1,NA,TRBV6-4,TRBD2,TGTGCCAGCAGTGACCAAAGGCAGGGACTAGCGGTTTACAATGAGCAGTTCTTC,CASSDQRQGLAVYNEQFF
TRBJ1-4,NA,TRBV5-1,NA,TGCGCCAGCAGCTCTACAGGGTTGGGTAATGAAAAACTGTTTTTT,CASSSTGLGNEKLFF
TRBJ1-5,few,TRBV30,NA,TGTGCCTGGAGTCTAGGTTGGGATCAGCCCCAGCATTTT,CAWSLGWDQPQHF
TRBJ2-2,NA,TRBV5-1,TRBD2,TGCGCCAGCAGCTTGGGGACTAGCGGAGTGAACACCGGGGAGCTGTTTTTT,CASSLGTSGVNTGELFF
TRBJ2-7,NA,TRBV2,NA,TGTGCCAGCAGTGTACGCGGAGGTGAGCAGTACTTC,CASSVRGGEQYF
TRBJ1-5,NA,TRBV5-1,NA,TGCGCCAGCAGCTTGAACGGTAATCAGCCCCAGCATTTT,CASSLNGNQPQHF
TRBJ1-4,NA,TRBV19,NA,TGTGCCAGTAGTATACAAGCTTCGGATGAAAAACTGTTTTTT,CASSIQASDEKLFF
TRBJ2-7,NA,TRBV7-2,NA,TGTGCCAGCAGGGGAAGGGGTATCTACGAGCAGTACTTC,CASRGRGIYEQYF
TRBJ1-5,NA,TRBV30,NA,TGTGCCTGGAGTTTGACAGCTACCTATAGCAATCAGCCCCAGCATTTT,CAWSLTATYSNQPQHF
TRBJ2-7,NA,TRBV15,TRBD1,TGTGCCACCAGCAGGAACAGGGGCTACGAGCAGTACTTC,CATSRNRGYEQYF
TRBJ2-3,NA,TRBV5-1,NA,TGCGCCAGCAGCTTGGCACTCAGGGGTACAGATACGCAGTATTTT,CASSLALRGTDTQYF
TRBJ2-7,few,TRBV10-1,TRBD1,TGCGCCAGCAGTGAGGGACAGGGGGCCGACGAGCAGTACTTC,CASSEGQGADEQYF
TRBJ2-7,NA,TRBV7-6,TRBD2,TGTGCCAGCAGCCTGGTAGCGGGGGAGAACTACGAGCAGTACTTC,CASSLVAGENYEQYF
TRBJ1-2,NA,TRBV29-1,TRBD1,TGCAGCGTTGAGGGGCAGGGGGGTGGCTACACCTTC,CSVEGQGGGYTF
TRBJ2-3,NA,TRBV5-1,TRBD2,TGCGCCAGCAGCTTGGGGCTAGCGGGACCAGATACGCAGTATTTT,CASSLGLAGPDTQYF
TRBJ1-5,few,TRBV2,NA,TGTGCCAGCTCTGAGGGGGAATATCAGCCCCAGCATTTT,CASSEGEYQPQHF
TRBJ2-7,few,TRBV19,TRBD1,TGTGCCAGTAGTCCCGGACAGGCCCGTCTATACGAGCAGTACTTC,CASSPGQARLYEQYF
TRBJ1-1,NA,TRBV4-1,NA,TGCGCCAGCAGCCAAGGGTTGGGGGGGCGTTTCCCGAACACTGAAGCTTTCTTT,CASSQGLGGRFPNTEAFF
TRBJ1-4,NA,TRBV30,NA,TGTGCCTGGAGTGGCGGGGTTTCAACTAATGAAAAACTGTTTTTT,CAWSGGVSTNEKLFF
TRBJ2-5,NA,TRBV5-4,TRBD1,TGTGCCAGCAGCCCGCGGACAGGAGAGACCCAGTACTTC,CASSPRTGETQYF
TRBJ2-2,NA,TRBV19,TRBD1,TGTGCCAGTAGTATAGAGGGGACAGGGGGCACAACGAACACCGGGGAGCTGTTTTTT,CASSIEGTGGTTNTGELFF
TRBJ1-4,once,TRBV5-1,TRBD1,TGCGCCAGCAGCCCGCTACAGGGGGCGCGGGAAAAACTGTTTTTT,CASSPLQGAREKLFF
TRBJ2-7,once,TRBV11-2,NA,TGTGCCAGCAGCCGGAGAGGGAGTGGAGGCCACGAGCAGTACTTC,CASSRRGSGGHEQYF
TRBJ2-7,NA,TRBV27,TRBD2,TGTGCCACCAGACCTCTAGCGGGGGGGGGCGAGCAGTACTTC,CATRPLAGGGEQYF
TRBJ2-2,NA,TRBV28,NA,TGTGCCAGCAGGAATCTAGCGATCGGGGAGCTGTTTTTT,CASRNLAIGELFF
TRBJ2-5,NA,TRBV7-2,NA,TGTGCCAGCAGCTTGGGCCACCAAGAGACCCAGTACTTC,CASSLGHQETQYF
TRBJ2-5,NA,TRBV5-6,TRBD1,TGTGCCAGCAGCGCCACAGGGGGAGTCTCAGAGACCCAGTACTTC,CASSATGGVSETQYF
TRBJ2-3,NA,TRBV9,TRBD1,TGTGCCAGCAGCGAGGACCCGGGACAGGCAAGCACAGATACGCAGTATTTT,CASSEDPGQASTDTQYF
TRBJ1-1,NA,TRBV14,TRBD1,TGTGCCAGCAGCCAAGATATTCGGAGGGGGCGGTCGAACACTGAAGCTTTCTTT,CASSQDIRRGRSNTEAFF
TRBJ1-4,NA,TRBV4-1,TRBD1,TGCGCCAGCAGCCAAGGACAGGGGACTAATGAAAAACTGTTTTTT,CASSQGQGTNEKLFF